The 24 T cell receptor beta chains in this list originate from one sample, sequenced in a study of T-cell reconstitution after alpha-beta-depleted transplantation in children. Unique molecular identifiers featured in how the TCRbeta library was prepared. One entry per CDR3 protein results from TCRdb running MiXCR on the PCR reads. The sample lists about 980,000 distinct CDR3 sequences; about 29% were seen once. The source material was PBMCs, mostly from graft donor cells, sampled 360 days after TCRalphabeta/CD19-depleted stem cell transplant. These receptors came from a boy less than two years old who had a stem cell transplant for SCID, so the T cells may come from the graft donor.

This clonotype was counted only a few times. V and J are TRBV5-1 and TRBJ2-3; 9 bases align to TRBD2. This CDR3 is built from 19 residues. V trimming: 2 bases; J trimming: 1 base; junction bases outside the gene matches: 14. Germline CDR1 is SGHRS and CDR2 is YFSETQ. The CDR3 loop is CASSFSWTSAWVRTDTQYF. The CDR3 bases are TGCGCCAGCAGCTTCTCCTGGACTAGCGCTTGGGTTCGCACAGATACGCAGTATTTT.

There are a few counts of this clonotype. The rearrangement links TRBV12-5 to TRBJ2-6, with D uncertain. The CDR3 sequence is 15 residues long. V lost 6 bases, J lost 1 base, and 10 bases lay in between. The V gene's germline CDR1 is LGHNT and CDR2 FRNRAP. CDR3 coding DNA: TGTGCTAGTGGATCTCCCTGGTCTGGGGCCAACGTCCTGACTTTC. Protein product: CASGSPWSGANVLTF.

As DNA, the CDR3 is TGTGCCAGCAGCCAAGATCGGGCGGGGGCCACGGATACGCAGTATTTT. Encoded protein: CASSQDRAGATDTQYF. This sequence joins TRBV4-2 and TRBJ2-3, with a tentative D call TRBD2 (7 bases). CDR1 and CDR2 from the germline V gene are LGHNA and YNFKEQ. The CDR3 runs to 16 residues. The V end lost 0 bases, the J end lost 6 bases, and 16 bases lay between the germline ends.

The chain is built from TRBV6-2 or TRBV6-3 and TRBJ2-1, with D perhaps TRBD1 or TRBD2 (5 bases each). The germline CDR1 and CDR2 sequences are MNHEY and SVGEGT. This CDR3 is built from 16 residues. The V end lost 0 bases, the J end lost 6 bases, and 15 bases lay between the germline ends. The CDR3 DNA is TGTGCCAGCAGTTACTCTCGGGGCGGGTGGTTCAATGAGCAGTTCTTC. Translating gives CASSYSRGGWFNEQFF.

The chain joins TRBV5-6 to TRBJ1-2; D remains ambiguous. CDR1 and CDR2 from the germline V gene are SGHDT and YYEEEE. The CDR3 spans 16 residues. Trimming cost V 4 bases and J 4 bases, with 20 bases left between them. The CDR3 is CASSGGLGSHAYGYTF. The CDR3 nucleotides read TGTGCCAGCAGCGGCGGTTTGGGGTCTCATGCCTATGGCTACACCTTC.

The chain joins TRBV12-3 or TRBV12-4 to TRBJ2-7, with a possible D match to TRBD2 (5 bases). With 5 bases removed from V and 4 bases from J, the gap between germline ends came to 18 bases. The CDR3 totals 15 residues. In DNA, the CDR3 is TGTGCCAGCAGTCCAACCCCTTTCGGGGTGTACGAGCAGTACTTC. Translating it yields CASSPTPFGVYEQYF.

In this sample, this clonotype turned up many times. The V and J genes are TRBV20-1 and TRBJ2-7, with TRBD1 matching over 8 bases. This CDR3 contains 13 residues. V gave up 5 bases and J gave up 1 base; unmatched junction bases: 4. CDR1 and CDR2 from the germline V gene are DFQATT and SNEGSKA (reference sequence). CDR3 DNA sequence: TGCAGTGCTTCCCGGACAGGGTCCTACGAGCAGTACTTC. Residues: CSASRTGSYEQYF.

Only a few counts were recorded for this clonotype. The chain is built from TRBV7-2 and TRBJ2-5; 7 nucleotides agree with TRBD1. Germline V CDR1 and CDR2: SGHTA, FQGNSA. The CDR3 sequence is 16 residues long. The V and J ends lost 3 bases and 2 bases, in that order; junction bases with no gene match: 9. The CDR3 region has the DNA TGTGCCAGCAGCTTTTCCCCGACAGGGCGTCAAGAGACCCAGTACTTC. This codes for CASSFSPTGRQETQYF.

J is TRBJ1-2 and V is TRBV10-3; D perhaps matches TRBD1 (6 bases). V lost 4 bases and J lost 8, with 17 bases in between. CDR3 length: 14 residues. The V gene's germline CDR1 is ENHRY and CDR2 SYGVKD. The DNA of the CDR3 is TGTGCCATCAGTGGCAGGGGCCCAGCGTGGGGCTACACCTTC. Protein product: CAISGRGPAWGYTF.

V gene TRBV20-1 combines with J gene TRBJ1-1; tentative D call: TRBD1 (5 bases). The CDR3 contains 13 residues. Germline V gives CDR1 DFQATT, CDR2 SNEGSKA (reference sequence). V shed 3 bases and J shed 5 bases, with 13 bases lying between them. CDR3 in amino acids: CSASRQGGTEAFF. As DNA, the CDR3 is TGCAGTGCTAGCCGGCAGGGCGGGACTGAAGCTTTCTTT.

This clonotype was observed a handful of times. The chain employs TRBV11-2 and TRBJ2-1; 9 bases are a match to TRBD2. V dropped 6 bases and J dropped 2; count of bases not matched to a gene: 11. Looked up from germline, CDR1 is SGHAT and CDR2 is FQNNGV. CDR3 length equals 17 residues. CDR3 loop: CASSPAAGGRPYNEQFF. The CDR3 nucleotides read TGTGCCAGCAGTCCCGCGGCGGGGGGGCGCCCCTACAATGAGCAGTTCTTC.

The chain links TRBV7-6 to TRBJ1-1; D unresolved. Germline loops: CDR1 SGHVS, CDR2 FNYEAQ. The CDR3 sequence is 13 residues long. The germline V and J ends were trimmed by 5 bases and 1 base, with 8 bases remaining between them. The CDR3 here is CASSPKGNTEAFF. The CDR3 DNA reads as TGTGCCAGCAGCCCGAAGGGGAACACTGAAGCTTTCTTT.

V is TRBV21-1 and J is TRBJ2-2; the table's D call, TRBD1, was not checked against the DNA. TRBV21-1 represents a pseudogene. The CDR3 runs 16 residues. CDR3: CASSTRDRGLPGELFF. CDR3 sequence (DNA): TGTGCCAGCAGCACCCGGGACAGGGGGCTCCCCGGGGAGCTGTTTTTT.

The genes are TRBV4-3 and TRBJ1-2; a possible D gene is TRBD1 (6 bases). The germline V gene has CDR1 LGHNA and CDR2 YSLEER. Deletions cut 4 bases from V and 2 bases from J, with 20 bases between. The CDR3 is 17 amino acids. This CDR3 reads CASSLYRAIGTNYGYTF. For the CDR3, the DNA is TGCGCCAGCAGCCTGTACCGAGCGATCGGGACAAACTATGGCTACACCTTC.

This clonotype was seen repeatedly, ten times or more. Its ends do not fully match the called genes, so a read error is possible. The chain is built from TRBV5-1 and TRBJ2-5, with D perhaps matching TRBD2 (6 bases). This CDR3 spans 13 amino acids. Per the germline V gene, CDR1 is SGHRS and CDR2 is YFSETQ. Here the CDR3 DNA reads TGTGCCAGCAGTTTAACGGGGGAAGAGACCCAGTACTTC. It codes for CASSLTGEETQYF.

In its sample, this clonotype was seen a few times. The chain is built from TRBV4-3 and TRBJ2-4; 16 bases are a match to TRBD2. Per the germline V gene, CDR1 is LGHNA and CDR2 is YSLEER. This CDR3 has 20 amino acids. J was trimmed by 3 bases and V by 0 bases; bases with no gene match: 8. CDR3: CASSQEVGTSGGAVKNIQYF. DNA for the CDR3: TGCGCCAGCAGCCAAGAGGTCGGGACTAGCGGGGGGGCAGTCAAAAACATTCAGTACTTC.

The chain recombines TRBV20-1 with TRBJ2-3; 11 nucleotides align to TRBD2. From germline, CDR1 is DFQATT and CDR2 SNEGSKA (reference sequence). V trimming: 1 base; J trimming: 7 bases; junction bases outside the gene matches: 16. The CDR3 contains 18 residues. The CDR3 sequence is CSARVPPSGTSGSHTQYF. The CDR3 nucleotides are TGCAGTGCTAGAGTCCCGCCCTCCGGGACTAGCGGTTCCCATACGCAGTATTTT.

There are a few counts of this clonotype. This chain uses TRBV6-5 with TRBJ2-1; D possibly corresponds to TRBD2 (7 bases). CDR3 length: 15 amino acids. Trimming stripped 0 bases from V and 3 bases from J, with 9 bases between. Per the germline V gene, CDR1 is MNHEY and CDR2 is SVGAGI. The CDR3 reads CASSYSGGHYNEQFF. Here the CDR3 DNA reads TGTGCCAGCAGTTACTCGGGGGGGCACTACAATGAGCAGTTCTTC.

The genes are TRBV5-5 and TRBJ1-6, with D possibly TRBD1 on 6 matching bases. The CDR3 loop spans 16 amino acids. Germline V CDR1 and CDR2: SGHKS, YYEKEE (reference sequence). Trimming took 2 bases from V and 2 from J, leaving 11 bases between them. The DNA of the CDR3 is TGTGCCAGCAGCTTACCTCGGACAGCCTATAATTCACCCCTCCACTTT. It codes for CASSLPRTAYNSPLHF.

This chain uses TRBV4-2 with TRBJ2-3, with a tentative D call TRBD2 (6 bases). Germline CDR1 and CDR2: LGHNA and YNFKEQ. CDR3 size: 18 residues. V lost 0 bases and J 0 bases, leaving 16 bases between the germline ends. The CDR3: CASSQELFGGTSTDTQYF. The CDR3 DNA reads TGTGCCAGCAGCCAAGAACTCTTCGGGGGAACCAGCACAGATACGCAGTATTTT.

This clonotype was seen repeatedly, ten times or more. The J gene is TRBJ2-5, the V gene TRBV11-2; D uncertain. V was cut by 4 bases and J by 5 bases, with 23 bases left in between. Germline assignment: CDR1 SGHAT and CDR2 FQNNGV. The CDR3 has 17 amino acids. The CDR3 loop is CASSSLEDRTPGETQYF. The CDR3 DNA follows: TGTGCCAGCAGCTCCCTGGAAGATCGGACCCCTGGGGAGACCCAGTACTTC.

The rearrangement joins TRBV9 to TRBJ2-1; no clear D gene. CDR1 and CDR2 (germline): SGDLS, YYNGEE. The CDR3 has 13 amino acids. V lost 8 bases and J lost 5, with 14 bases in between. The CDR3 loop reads CASKGPTDNEQFF. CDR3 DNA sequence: TGTGCCAGTAAGGGCCCAACCGACAATGAGCAGTTCTTC.

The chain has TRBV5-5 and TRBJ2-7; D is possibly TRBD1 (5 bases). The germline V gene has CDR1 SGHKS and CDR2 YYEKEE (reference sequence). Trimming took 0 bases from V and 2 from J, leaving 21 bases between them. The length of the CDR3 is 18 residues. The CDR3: CASSLAAGMGPGPYEQYF. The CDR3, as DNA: TGTGCCAGCAGCTTGGCGGCAGGGATGGGCCCCGGCCCCTACGAGCAGTACTTC. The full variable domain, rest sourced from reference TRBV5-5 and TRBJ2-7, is DAGVTQSPTHLIKTRGQQVTLRCSPISGHKSVSWYQQVLGQGPQFIFQYYEKEERGRGNFPDRFSARQFPNYSSELNVNALLLGDSALYLCASSLAAGMGPGPYEQYFGPGTRLTVT.

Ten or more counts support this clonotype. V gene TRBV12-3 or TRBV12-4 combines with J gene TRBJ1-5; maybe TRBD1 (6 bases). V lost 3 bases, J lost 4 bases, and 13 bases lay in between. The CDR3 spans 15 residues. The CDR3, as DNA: TGTGCCAGCAGTTTTTCCAGGGGAGGGAATCAGCCCCAGCATTTT. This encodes CASSFSRGGNQPQHF.